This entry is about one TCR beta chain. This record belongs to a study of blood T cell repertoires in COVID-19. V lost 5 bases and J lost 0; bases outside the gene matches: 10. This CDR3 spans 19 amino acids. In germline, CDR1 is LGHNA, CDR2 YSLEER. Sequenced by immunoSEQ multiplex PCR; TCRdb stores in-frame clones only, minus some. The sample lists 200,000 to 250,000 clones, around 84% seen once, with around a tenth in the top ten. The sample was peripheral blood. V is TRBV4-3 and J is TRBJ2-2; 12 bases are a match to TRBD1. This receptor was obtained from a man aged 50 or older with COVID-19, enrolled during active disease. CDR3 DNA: TGCGCCAGCAGCGTAAGGGGACAGGGGGCGTCTCCGAACACCGGGGAGCTGTTTTTT. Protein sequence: CASSVRGQGASPNTGELFF.